Following are 10 T cell receptor beta chains from one sample sequenced in a study of shared clonotypes between healthy human individuals. Only in-frame clones appear in the TCRdb table, and some are missing; sequencing was by immunoSEQ multiplex PCR. The repertoire holds millions of clones, with 85% to 95% as singletons. Naive CD8 cells lacked CD45RO, underwent positive selection for CCR7 and left out terminally differentiated effector memory CD45RA+ cells. Sequenced input: naive CD8+ T cells sorted from blood. The receptors derive from a man between 18 and 35 years old in good health.

J is TRBJ2-2 and V is TRBV5-1, with 9 bases fitting TRBD2. CDR1 and CDR2 (germline): SGHRS, YFSETQ. Trimming at V came to 1 base and at J to 0 bases, leaving 4 bases not matched to a gene. The CDR3 length is 17 residues. The chain's CDR3 is CASSLRAGGANTGELFF. In DNA, the CDR3 is TGCGCCAGCAGCTTGAGAGCGGGGGGTGCGAACACCGGGGAGCTGTTTTTT.

The gene calls are TRBV11-3 and TRBJ2-3, with a weak D call TRBD2 (5 bases). The CDR3 consists of 17 residues. CDR1 and CDR2 from the germline V gene are SGHNT and YENEEA. V was pared by 5 bases and J by 4 bases, with 22 bases between. The CDR3 nucleotides are TGTGCCAGCAGCGAAGGTGTGACTAAAGGCAATGCAGATACGCAGTATTTT. Its protein product is CASSEGVTKGNADTQYF.

This chain uses TRBV28 with TRBJ1-6, with a possible D match to TRBD1 (5 bases). Trimming stripped 6 bases from V and 6 bases from J, with 12 bases between. The CDR3 is 14 residues long. Germline V lookup: CDR1 MDHEN, CDR2 SYDVKM. The CDR3 region has the DNA TGTGCCAGCAGCCACCCCGGGGGTAATTCACCCCTCCACTTT. It encodes CASSHPGGNSPLHF.

The J gene is TRBJ2-7, the V gene TRBV9; TRBD1 agrees at 10 bases. J gave up 5 bases and V 4 bases, and 15 bases lay outside the gene matches. The germline V gene encodes CDR1 SGDLS and CDR2 YYNGEE. The CDR3 totals 17 residues. CDR3 region: CASSSSKETGGFDEQYF. CDR3 coding DNA: TGTGCCAGCAGCTCCTCGAAGGAGACAGGGGGCTTCGACGAGCAGTACTTC. The whole variable domain, filled in from reference TRBV9 and TRBJ2-7, reads DSGVTQTPKHLITATGQRVTLRCSPRSGDLSVYWYQQSLDQGLQFLIQYYNGEERAKGNILERFSAQQFPDLHSELNLSSLELGDSALYFCASSSSKETGGFDEQYFGPGTRLTVT.

This clone was detected only once. The chain carries TRBV27 and TRBJ2-2, with D tentatively TRBD1 (5 bases). Germline V gene lookup returns CDR1 MNHEY and CDR2 SMNVEV (reference sequence). Trimming took off 4 bases at V and 3 bases at J, with 15 bases between the two ends. CDR3 size: 16 residues. The CDR3 DNA reads TGTGCCAGCAGTTCCCGATCCCTCAGGGACACCGGGGAGCTGTTTTTT. This translates into CASSSRSLRDTGELFF.

The chain recombines TRBV4-1 with TRBJ2-2; no definite D call. The CDR3 length is 15 residues. Looked up from germline, CDR1 is MGHRA and CDR2 is YSYEKL. V was clipped by 0 bases and J by 3 bases, with 8 bases between them. CDR3 protein: CASSQDASYTGELFF. In DNA, the CDR3 is TGCGCCAGCAGCCAAGATGCCTCCTACACCGGGGAGCTGTTTTTT.

The CDR3 DNA is TGTGCCTGGTCTAGCGGGAATTCCTACGAGCAGTACTTC. This codes for CAWSSGNSYEQYF. J is TRBJ2-7 and V is TRBV30; 9 bases align to TRBD2. CDR3 length equals 13 residues. V lost 5 bases and J lost 1; bases outside the gene matches: 3. Germline lookup yields CDR1 GTSNPN and CDR2 SVGIG (reference sequence). Full variable domain (remainder filled in from reference TRBV30 and TRBJ2-7): SQTIHQWPATLVQPVGSPLSLECTVEGTSNPNLYWYRQAAGRGLQLLFYSVGIGQISSEVPQNLSASRPQDRQFILSSKKLLLSDSGFYLCAWSSGNSYEQYFGPGTRLTVT.

V is TRBV4-2 and J is TRBJ2-3, with TRBD2 matching 7 bases. Per the germline V gene, CDR1 is LGHNA and CDR2 is YNFKEQ. The trim removed 0 bases at V and 10 bases at J, leaving 7 bases unmatched. CDR3 size: 14 residues. The DNA for the CDR3 is TGTGCCAGCAGCCAAGATGCGGGGGTAGGCCCGCAGTATTTT. Amino acid sequence: CASSQDAGVGPQYF.

The rearrangement uses TRBV5-4 and TRBJ1-2; the D is unclear. Germline V lookup: CDR1 SGHNT, CDR2 YYREEE (reference sequence). The CDR3 consists of 13 residues. Trimming stripped 5 bases from V and 6 bases from J, with 14 bases between. The CDR3 nucleotides read TGTGCCAGCAGTGCTTGGTCTCCTGATGGCTACACCTTC. Amino acids: CASSAWSPDGYTF.

The J gene is TRBJ2-1, the V gene TRBV7-2, with TRBD2 as a possible D gene (6 bases). The CDR3 covers 16 residues. V lost 3 bases and J 4 bases, leaving 16 bases between the germline ends. CDR1 SGHTA and CDR2 FQGNSA come from the germline V gene. Written as DNA, the CDR3 is TGTGCCAGCAGCTTGGTTCCGGGGGAAGGATACAATGAGCAGTTCTTC. Encoded protein: CASSLVPGEGYNEQFF.